Following are 32 T cell receptor beta chains from one sample sequenced in a study of T cell repertoires in cytomegalovirus infection. TCRdb used MiXCR to reprocess the reads, holding one entry per CDR3 protein. In the table there are more than 500,000 distinct CDR3 sequences, about 15% of which are singletons. Sequenced sample: CD8+ T cells from PBMCs. Receptors originate from a human donor in good health (CMV status not recorded). Some clones in this sample may be carry-over from other donors' samples.

The sample holds a few counts of this clonotype. The J gene is TRBJ2-1, the V gene TRBV5-1; 8 nucleotides agree with TRBD2. The CDR3 runs to 17 residues. The junction had 5 bases not matched to a gene; V was cut back by 0 bases and J by 0 bases. CDR1 and CDR2 from the germline V gene are SGHRS and YFSETQ. CDR3: CASSLEGGRSSYNEQFF. The CDR3 DNA reads as TGCGCCAGCAGCTTGGAGGGCGGGAGGAGCTCCTACAATGAGCAGTTCTTC.

Here the CDR3 reads CATADISETQYF. CDR3 nucleotide sequence: TGTGCCACCGCGGACATATCAGAGACCCAGTACTTC. The V gene is TRBV5-4, the J gene TRBJ2-5, with D possibly TRBD1 on 5 matching bases. This CDR3 region has 12 residues. V shed 9 bases and J shed 4 bases, with 13 bases lying between them. Germline values: CDR1 SGHNT, CDR2 YYREEE (reference sequence).

The chain is built from TRBV10-3 and TRBJ2-1; weak D call: TRBD1 (6 bases). Trimming removed 6 bases from V and 0 bases from J, with 12 bases in between. This CDR3 comprises 15 residues. The germline V gene encodes CDR1 ENHRY and CDR2 SYGVKD. The CDR3 DNA reads TGTGCCATCAGCCCGGACAGAAGCTCCTACAATGAGCAGTTCTTC. Protein sequence: CAISPDRSSYNEQFF.

In this sample, this clonotype turned up many times. J is TRBJ2-1 and V is TRBV7-9; TRBD2 matches 7 bases. The CDR3 covers 13 residues. Per germline, CDR1 SEHNR and CDR2 FQNEAQ (reference sequence). V was pared by 5 bases and J by 6 bases, with 4 bases of the junction left unmatched. The CDR3 DNA is TGTGCCAGCAGCAAGGGACTAACCAATGAGCAGTTCTTC. Amino acid sequence: CASSKGLTNEQFF.

This clonotype has just a few counts. The gene calls are TRBV29-1 and TRBJ2-7, with TRBD1 as a possible D gene (6 bases). Germline lookup yields CDR1 SQVTM and CDR2 ANQGSEA. Trimming stripped 6 bases from V and 1 base from J, with 13 bases between. The CDR3 is made up of 13 amino acids. The CDR3 DNA reads as TGCAGCGTACGAGGACAGCGGTCCTACGAGCAGTACTTC. Its translation: CSVRGQRSYEQYF.

The chain has TRBV28 and TRBJ1-5, with D unclear. Trimming left V 3 bases short and J 9 bases short, with 12 bases between. CDR1 and CDR2 (germline): MDHEN, SYDVKM. The CDR3 sequence is 13 residues long. CDR3 in DNA: TGTGCCAGCAGTTTGGACGGACGTCGGCCCCAGCATTTT. Protein: CASSLDGRRPQHF.

This clonotype came up a few times. The rearrangement links TRBV12-3 or TRBV12-4 to TRBJ2-1, with D perhaps matching TRBD1 (5 bases). The CDR3 extends over 12 amino acids. Trimming took 5 bases from V and 8 from J, leaving 10 bases between them. CDR3 in amino acids: CASSPDKHEQFF. The CDR3 DNA is TGTGCCAGCAGTCCGGACAAGCATGAGCAGTTCTTC.

This clonotype appeared a few times. The rearrangement uses TRBV23-1 and TRBJ1-1; TRBD1 matches 8 bases. TRBV23-1 is an open reading frame whose function is uncertain. This CDR3 is built from 14 residues. V lost 7 bases to trimming and J lost 6 bases; unmatched junction nucleotides: 10. The CDR3 here is CASTPTGVAPEAFF. The CDR3 DNA is TGCGCCAGCACTCCGACAGGGGTGGCCCCTGAAGCTTTCTTT.

The chain uses TRBV2 and TRBJ1-1; D not certain. The CDR3 runs to 12 residues. Germline CDR1 SNHLY, CDR2 FYNNEI. The germline V and J ends were trimmed by 9 bases and 0 bases, with 8 bases remaining between them. CDR3 in amino acids: CARSDMNTEAFF. CDR3 nucleotides: TGTGCCAGGTCTGATATGAACACTGAAGCTTTCTTT.

At least ten counts were recorded for this clonotype. The chain carries TRBV11-3 and TRBJ2-2; 7 positions agree with TRBD2. Losses at the gene ends were 2 bases for V and 1 base for J; bases not matched to a gene: 1. The CDR3 consists of 15 residues. CDR1 SGHNT and CDR2 YENEEA come from the germline V gene. Here the CDR3 reads CASSLTSENTGELFF. Here the CDR3 DNA reads TGTGCCAGCAGCTTAACTAGCGAGAACACCGGGGAGCTGTTTTTT.

This clonotype has just a few counts. The CDR3 DNA reads TGTGCCAGCAGTTCTCCGGGACTCCGAGCCGAATACGAAAGGGACAATGAGCAGTTCTTC. Protein: CASSSPGLRAEYERDNEQFF. The chain carries TRBV28 and TRBJ2-1, with D perhaps matching TRBD2 (6 bases). The germline V and J ends were trimmed by 4 bases and 5 bases, with 30 bases remaining between them. The length of the CDR3 is 20 residues. CDR1 and CDR2 (germline): MDHEN, SYDVKM.

About this clonotype itself: Germline is not matched at one junction end, which may reflect a read error. This sequence joins TRBV7-6 and TRBJ1-5; D call uncertain. The CDR3 extends over 15 amino acids. Germline V CDR1 and CDR2: SGHVS, FNYEAQ. The CDR3 DNA reads as TGTGCCAGCCGCTTTGGTACGGGTATCAATCAGCCCCAGCATTTT. It yields the protein CASRFGTGINQPQHF.

The table lists this clonotype with many counts. The chain recombines TRBV10-3 with TRBJ1-1; 10 bases are a match to TRBD1. There are 16 residues in the CDR3. V shed 6 bases, J shed 0 bases, and the junction held 7 bases outside the gene matches. Germline CDR1 is ENHRY and CDR2 is SYGVKD. The CDR3 DNA follows: TGTGCCATCAGCCGAGACAGGGGGCAGGTGAACACTGAAGCTTTCTTT. Protein: CAISRDRGQVNTEAFF.

This clonotype was seen at least ten times. The chain joins TRBV12-3 or TRBV12-4 to TRBJ1-3; D not certain. Trimming took 4 bases from V and 0 from J, leaving 7 bases between them. The CDR3 runs to 14 residues. The CDR3 protein is CASSSGLSGNTIYF. As DNA, the CDR3 is TGTGCCAGCAGTTCCGGTCTCTCTGGAAACACCATATATTTT.

The chain couples TRBV6-5 to TRBJ2-1, with D unresolved. V was clipped by 4 bases and J by 1 base, with 5 bases between them. The CDR3 extends over 13 amino acids. Germline loops: CDR1 MNHEY, CDR2 SVGAGI. Here the CDR3 reads CASSSVSYNEQFF. The DNA for the CDR3 is TGTGCCAGCAGTTCAGTTTCCTACAATGAGCAGTTCTTC.

The genes are TRBV7-8 and TRBJ1-2, with no clear D. V lost 3 bases, J lost 8 bases, and 13 bases lay in between. Germline CDR1 is SGHVS and CDR2 is FQNEAQ. The CDR3 sequence is 13 residues long. The CDR3 DNA reads TGTGCCAGCAGCTTCGGTCGGGTACAGGGCTACACCTTC. Translating it yields CASSFGRVQGYTF.

This clonotype showed up many times. The rearrangement links TRBV19 to TRBJ1-2; 7 bases match TRBD1. Germline V gives CDR1 LNHDA, CDR2 SQIVND (reference sequence). CDR3 size: 14 residues. V dropped 3 bases and J dropped 2; count of bases not matched to a gene: 3. The DNA of the CDR3 is TGTGCCAGTAGTATTCAGGGGGAGAACTATGGCTACACCTTC. It codes for CASSIQGENYGYTF.

This clonotype was seen more than once but under ten times. The gene calls are TRBV6-1 and TRBJ1-2; D is possibly TRBD1 (5 bases). Between the trimmed V and J ends, which lost 2 bases and 4 bases, there was a span of 11 bases. Germline V gives CDR1 MNHNS, CDR2 SASEGT. CDR3 size: 14 residues. The CDR3 loop is CASSEFLGTYGYTF. The CDR3 region has the DNA TGTGCCAGCAGTGAATTCCTAGGGACCTATGGCTACACCTTC.

This clonotype has ten or more counts. This rearrangement joins TRBV7-8 to TRBJ1-4, with a weak D call TRBD1 (5 bases). The germline CDR1 and CDR2 sequences are SGHVS and FQNEAQ. Trimming shortened V by 5 bases and J by 8 bases, and 15 bases separated the two germline ends. The CDR3 is made up of 14 amino acids. The CDR3 nucleotides are TGTGCCAGCAGCCCTTGGGAGGGGTTCGAAAAACTGTTTTTT. This translates into CASSPWEGFEKLFF.

The chain carries TRBV7-3 and TRBJ1-2, with 7 nucleotides matching TRBD1. The CDR3 loop spans 15 amino acids. Germline CDR1 reads SGHTA; CDR2 reads FQGTGA. V was clipped by 5 bases and J by 4 bases; unmatched bases: 10. The chain's CDR3 is CASSLRTGGLYGYTF. The CDR3, as DNA: TGTGCCAGCAGCCTTCGGACAGGAGGTCTCTATGGCTACACCTTC.

CDR3 in amino acids: CASSLSAGMNQPQHF. The CDR3 coding sequence is TGTGCCAGCAGTTTAAGCGCAGGGATGAATCAGCCCCAGCATTTT. V usage is TRBV27 and J usage is TRBJ1-5; D might be TRBD1 (5 bases). Germline CDR1 MNHEY, CDR2 SMNVEV (reference sequence). Trimming shortened V by 2 bases and J by 4 bases, and 12 bases separated the two germline ends. The CDR3 runs to 15 residues.

This clonotype was detected many times. The J gene is TRBJ1-2, the V gene TRBV12-3 or TRBV12-4, with 9 bases lining up with TRBD1. The CDR3 extends over 14 amino acids. V dropped 5 bases and J dropped 6; count of bases not matched to a gene: 7. The CDR3 region is CASSAGTGLDGYTF. DNA of the CDR3: TGTGCCAGCAGTGCCGGGACAGGGCTCGATGGCTACACCTTC.

Many counts were recorded for this clonotype. V usage is TRBV28 and J usage is TRBJ2-7; 9 nucleotides match TRBD1. The CDR3 loop spans 15 amino acids. V was pared by 5 bases and J by 3 bases, with 8 bases of the junction left unmatched. The germline gives CDR1 MDHEN, CDR2 SYDVKM. CDR3 nucleotides: TGTGCCAGCAGTCCCGGGACAGGGCTTTTCTACGAGCAGTACTTC. It encodes CASSPGTGLFYEQYF.

This clonotype has a count of ten or more. The J gene is TRBJ2-1, the V gene TRBV7-9, with 12 nucleotides matching TRBD2. CDR1 and CDR2 from the germline V gene are SEHNR and FQNEAQ (reference sequence). Trimming cost V 6 bases and J 8 bases; bases outside gene matches: 8. The CDR3 runs 15 residues. The DNA for the CDR3 is TGTGCCAGCAGACCTAGCGGGAGGGCCACAGATGAGCAGTTCTTC. Translated: CASRPSGRATDEQFF.

This clonotype turned up a few times. This rearrangement joins TRBV6-5 to TRBJ1-2; 9 bases fit TRBD1. There are 17 residues in the CDR3. CDR1 MNHEY and CDR2 SVGAGI come from the germline V gene. The ends lost 5 bases at V and 0 bases at J; junction bases unmatched: 10. CDR3 bases: TGTGCCAGCAGTACCCTCCTGGGGGACAGGGCTAACTATGGCTACACCTTC. Its translation is CASSTLLGDRANYGYTF.

In this sample, this clonotype turned up many times. This CDR3 reads CASSLSRRTTYNSPLHF. The CDR3 DNA sequence: TGTGCCAGCAGTTTATCGCGCAGGACTACATATAATTCACCCCTCCACTTT. The V gene is TRBV27, the J gene TRBJ1-6; D is undetermined. The CDR3 totals 17 residues. The ends were cut back, 0 bases at V and 4 bases at J, with 13 bases in the middle. Germline CDR1 MNHEY, CDR2 SMNVEV (reference sequence).

For this clonotype: Given a much more abundant clone one base away, this may be a read error. The chain couples TRBV4-1 to TRBJ2-1; the match to TRBD1 covers 9 bases. The CDR3 runs 17 residues. The V segment lost 1 base and the J segment 6 bases; nucleotides outside the gene matches: 10. CDR1 MGHRA and CDR2 YSYEKL come from the germline V gene. The CDR3: CASSQALGQGRFNEQFF. DNA of the CDR3: TGCGCCAGCAGCCAAGCTCTTGGACAGGGGAGATTCAATGAGCAGTTCTTC.

This clonotype showed up many times. The chain couples TRBV7-3 to TRBJ1-4; TRBD1 is a possible D gene (5 bases). Trimming left V 2 bases short and J 4 bases short, with 11 bases between. CDR1 is SGHTA and CDR2 is FQGTGA in the germline V gene. This CDR3 is 15 amino acids long. CDR3 nucleotides: TGTGCCAGCAGCTTAGGGGGAGGCAATAATGAAAAACTGTTTTTT. Translated: CASSLGGGNNEKLFF.

This clonotype showed up just a few times. The chain recombines TRBV19 with TRBJ1-6, with 11 bases identical to TRBD1. Per the germline V gene, CDR1 is LNHDA and CDR2 is SQIVND (reference sequence). V lost 6 bases, J lost 11 bases, and 9 bases stayed unmatched. The CDR3 totals 15 residues. The CDR3 DNA follows: TGTGCCAGTAGCCGGGACAGGGGGATGAATACACCCCTCCACTTT. Translated: CASSRDRGMNTPLHF.

Turning to this clonotype: No conserved phenylalanine or tryptophan is present at the end of the CDR3, so a read error is the likely explanation. The chain links TRBV27 to TRBJ2-7, with 8 nucleotides matching TRBD1. The CDR3 totals 15 residues. V lost 3 bases and J lost 2; bases outside the gene matches: 6. CDR1 is MNHEY and CDR2 is SMNVEV in the germline V gene (reference sequence). The CDR3, as DNA: TGTGCCAGCAGTTTCCACGGACAGGGCGCCTACGAGCAGTACTTA. Encoded protein: CASSFHGQGAYEQYL.

The rearrangement uses TRBV6-6 and TRBJ2-7; D could derive from TRBD1 or TRBD2 (5 bases each). There are 16 residues in the CDR3. Germline V gene sequence: CDR1 MNHNY, CDR2 SVGAGI (reference sequence). Trimming removed 0 bases from V and 1 base from J, with 13 bases in between. The chain's CDR3 is CASSYSRGRGSYEQYF. CDR3 coding DNA: TGTGCCAGCAGTTACTCTAGGGGACGAGGGTCCTACGAGCAGTACTTC.

This clonotype was observed at least ten times. The rearrangement joins TRBV7-9 to TRBJ2-1, with a tentative D call TRBD2 (5 bases). The germline V gene has CDR1 SEHNR and CDR2 FQNEAQ (reference sequence). V shed 3 bases and J shed 10 bases, with 10 bases lying between them. There are 12 residues in the CDR3. CDR3 sequence (DNA): TGTGCCAGCAGCTTCGGGATTGGGGAGCAGTTCTTC. Translating it yields CASSFGIGEQFF.